This T cell receptor beta chain derives from a study of blood T cell repertoires in COVID-19. As for the study in general: Specimens from acute and convalescent COVID-19 originated in the United States, Italy and Spain. Sources were T cells, B-cell-depleted T cells, or PBMCs; the material itself was cDNA or gDNA.

Germline V gene lookup returns CDR1 MDHEN and CDR2 SYDVKM. CDR3 length: 15 amino acids. V lost 6 bases and J lost 7; bases outside the gene matches: 11. This clone was found a few times. Original data processing: Amplification of reference gene primers was used by the study to estimate nucleated cell counts. TCRdb keeps only in-frame clones here, not all; method: immunoSEQ multiplex PCR. The V and J calls and the clone size are those of that table, but D and trimming were determined from the DNA. The table lists 280,000 or so clones, about 91% of them singletons, with approximately 7.2% in the top ten.

The rearrangement joins TRBV28 to TRBJ1-1; 10 bases are a match to TRBD1. This receptor was identified in a woman aged 25 to 39 who had recovered from COVID-19. Sequencing used peripheral blood. DNA of the CDR3: TGTGCCAGCAGGACTCGGACAGGGGGTAATTTTGAAGCTTTCTTT. Residues: CASRTRTGGNFEAFF.